This T cell receptor (beta chain) is drawn from a study of response to subunit inactivated influenza vaccine. Whole-study findings and limits: The study's authors posited that every seasonal influenza vaccination enlists few new T cells.

This clonotype was picked up a small number of times. Antigen specificity is unknown. One entry per CDR3 protein, called by TCRdb with MiXCR from the RT-PCR reads. The table records some 850,000 distinct CDR3 sequences, approximately 18% of them present only once. The V and J ends lost 5 bases and 5 bases respectively, with 10 bases between them. CDR3 length: 13 amino acids. Germline CDR1 reads KGHSH; CDR2 reads LQKENI. The V gene is TRBV18, the J gene TRBJ1-5; possibly TRBD1 for D (5 bases). This TCR came from a man in his forties or fifties who received an inactivated influenza vaccine. This specimen was PBMCs from blood, taken more than 4 days after vaccination. The chain's CDR3 is CASSSSRDQPQHF. The CDR3 nucleotides are TGTGCCAGCTCATCCTCCAGGGATCAGCCCCAGCATTTT.